A single sample gave rise to the 10 T cell receptor beta chains below, sequenced in a study of blood T cell repertoires in COVID-19. Here immunoSEQ multiplex PCR was the method, and the copy in TCRdb shows in-frame clones only, minus some. Among about 150,000 clones, about 85% were seen once, and the ten largest hold more than 2%. Sequencing was performed on peripheral blood. These receptors all come from a woman in her seventies with acute or convalescent COVID-19.

The J gene is TRBJ1-1, the V gene TRBV4-2; unclear D gene. The germline gives CDR1 LGHNA, CDR2 YNFKEQ. V was trimmed by 1 base and J by 6 bases, leaving 15 bases between them. The CDR3 is made up of 15 amino acids. Here the CDR3 DNA reads TGTGCCAGCAGCCAAGTCGTGGGTGAGGGTTCTGAAGCTTTCTTT. Its protein product is CASSQVVGEGSEAFF.

The rearrangement links TRBV5-1 to TRBJ1-6; D is unresolved. The CDR3 sequence is 16 residues long. The germline V gene encodes CDR1 SGHRS and CDR2 YFSETQ. Trimming took 0 bases from V and 0 from J, leaving 7 bases between them. DNA of the CDR3: TGCGCCAGCAGCTTGGAAGGCGGCTCCTATAATTCACCCCTCCACTTT. Residues: CASSLEGGSYNSPLHF.

The chain has TRBV4-1 and TRBJ1-5, with 7 positions matching TRBD1. The V and J ends lost 1 base and 4 bases, in that order; junction bases with no gene match: 4. The V gene's germline CDR1 is MGHRA and CDR2 YSYEKL. The CDR3 covers 15 residues. The CDR3 reads CASSQGGTANQPQHF. The CDR3 coding sequence is TGCGCCAGCAGCCAAGGCGGGACAGCGAATCAGCCCCAGCATTTT.

The chain is built from TRBV5-1 and TRBJ2-3; 11 bases are a match to TRBD2. The CDR3 length is 16 residues. V shed 3 bases, J shed 2 bases, and the junction held 5 bases outside the gene matches. Germline-derived CDR1 and CDR2 are SGHRS and YFSETQ. The CDR3: CASSSGLAEYTDTQYF. CDR3 nucleotide sequence: TGCGCCAGCAGCTCGGGACTAGCGGAGTACACAGATACGCAGTATTTT.

The CDR3 is CASSPRENSYNEQFF. The CDR3 DNA follows: TGTGCCAGCTCACCAAGGGAGAATTCCTACAATGAGCAGTTCTTC. The genes are TRBV18 and TRBJ2-1; perhaps TRBD2 as D (5 bases). The germline V gene has CDR1 KGHSH and CDR2 LQKENI. The CDR3 runs to 15 residues. V lost 2 bases and J 1 base, leaving 9 bases between the germline ends.

V gene TRBV7-8 combines with J gene TRBJ1-1; 9 nucleotides match TRBD1. Germline loops: CDR1 SGHVS, CDR2 FQNEAQ. The ends lost 1 base at V and 7 bases at J; junction bases unmatched: 4. This CDR3 has 14 residues. The CDR3 loop is CASSLVGTGSEAFF. The CDR3 nucleotides are TGTGCCAGCAGCTTAGTTGGGACAGGGAGTGAAGCTTTCTTT.

The chain links TRBV6-5 to TRBJ2-7; 9 bases are shared with TRBD2. The V and J ends lost 7 bases and 7 bases, in that order; junction bases with no gene match: 11. The CDR3 runs to 14 residues. Germline CDR1 is MNHEY and CDR2 is SVGAGI. The CDR3 coding sequence is TGTGCCAGCAAGCGCGGGGGGGCCTTTGTGGAGCAGTACTTC. Amino acid sequence: CASKRGGAFVEQYF.

The V and J genes are TRBV18 and TRBJ1-3; D ambiguous. The CDR3 is 14 residues long. The V gene's germline CDR1 is KGHSH and CDR2 LQKENI. The germline V and J ends were trimmed by 2 bases and 4 bases, with 9 bases remaining between them. For the CDR3, the DNA is TGTGCCAGCTCACCAAAGCCCGTCGGAAACACCATATATTTT. Translated: CASSPKPVGNTIYF.

Here the CDR3 DNA reads TGTGCCAGCAATATACAGGGGGCCGGGGAGACCCAGTACTTC. Its protein product is CASNIQGAGETQYF. The chain couples TRBV27 to TRBJ2-5; the match to TRBD1 covers 9 bases. With V trimmed by 7 bases and J by 5 bases, 8 bases remained unmatched. The CDR3 sequence is 14 residues long. CDR1 and CDR2 (germline): MNHEY, SMNVEV (reference sequence).

In this sample, this clone turned up a few times. The chain employs TRBV19 and TRBJ2-2, with a weak D call TRBD2 (6 bases). The CDR3 runs to 19 residues. Deletions cut 2 bases from V and 2 bases from J, with 21 bases between. Germline CDR1 LNHDA, CDR2 SQIVND (reference sequence). The CDR3 region has the DNA TGTGCCAGTAGTATACGCAGGAGAGGAGGGACTCGAAACACCGGGGAGCTGTTTTTT. Its protein product is CASSIRRRGGTRNTGELFF.